A selection of T cell receptor beta chains follows, all from one sample in a study of blood T cell repertoires in COVID-19. Assay used: immunoSEQ multiplex PCR; TCRdb lists only in-frame clones, some missing. Altogether about 260,000 clones are present, over 70% being singletons, with the ten largest covering about 1.4%. The material sequenced was peripheral blood. These receptors came from a woman in her 40s who had recovered from COVID-19. CDR3s leave out the opening cysteine and the closing phenylalanine or tryptophan.

>10|TRBV28|TRBJ1-2
ASSRTGYGYT
>13|TRBV7-9|TRBJ2-7
ASSAPSGGAGEQY
>16|TRBV9|TRBJ1-2
ASSPRGQGETSNYGYT
>11|TRBV6-5|TRBJ2-7
ASSSGTHYEQY
>14|TRBV5-1|TRBJ1-1
ASSHGTALLNTEAF
>11|TRBV12-3/TRBV12-4|TRBJ1-2
ASSSQDKPGYT
>11|TRBV27|TRBJ1-1
ASRQGVVTEAF
>9|TRBV7-9|TRBJ1-1
ASSQTGEAF
>13|TRBV5-1|TRBJ1-1
ASSPRIGTAIEAF
>15|TRBV12-5|TRBJ2-3
ASGLVGSGGRTDTQY
>13|TRBV5-4|TRBJ2-5
ASSMGTGVSETQY
>14|TRBV5-6|TRBJ1-1
ASSLVGGDLNTEAF
>14|TRBV29-1|TRBJ2-2
SSGTSGGRGTGELF
>10|TRBV11-2|TRBJ2-5
ASSPGVETQY
>13|TRBV5-8|TRBJ1-5
ASSLRQYSNQPQH
>14|TRBV7-9|TRBJ2-1
ASSSPGGESYNEQF
>15|TRBV5-4|TRBJ2-7
ASSSTPMTPVVFEQY
>13|TRBV5-4|TRBJ2-3
ASSLETGEADTQY
>11|TRBV5-4|TRBJ1-2
ASSFSSNYGYT
>10|TRBV7-9|TRBJ2-5
ASSFGHKTQY
>12|TRBV9|TRBJ2-7
ASSVGGGGYEQY
>16|TRBV4-3|TRBJ2-1
ASSQDRAGQVPYNEQF
>12|TRBV4-1|TRBJ1-4
ASSQDSGRQKLF
>12|TRBV10-3|TRBJ2-1
AISGRDTYNEQF
>11|TRBV4-3|TRBJ2-5
ASSQDPEETQY
>11|TRBV10-3|TRBJ2-3
ATGGASTDTQY
>13|TRBV19|TRBJ1-5
ASSIGQGGNQPQH
>15|TRBV9|TRBJ2-2
ASSVPPSGGYTGELF
>16|TRBV27|TRBJ1-1
ASSSFPLSTEMDTEAF
>12|TRBV3-1/TRBV3-2|TRBJ1-6
ASSLGQGGSPLH